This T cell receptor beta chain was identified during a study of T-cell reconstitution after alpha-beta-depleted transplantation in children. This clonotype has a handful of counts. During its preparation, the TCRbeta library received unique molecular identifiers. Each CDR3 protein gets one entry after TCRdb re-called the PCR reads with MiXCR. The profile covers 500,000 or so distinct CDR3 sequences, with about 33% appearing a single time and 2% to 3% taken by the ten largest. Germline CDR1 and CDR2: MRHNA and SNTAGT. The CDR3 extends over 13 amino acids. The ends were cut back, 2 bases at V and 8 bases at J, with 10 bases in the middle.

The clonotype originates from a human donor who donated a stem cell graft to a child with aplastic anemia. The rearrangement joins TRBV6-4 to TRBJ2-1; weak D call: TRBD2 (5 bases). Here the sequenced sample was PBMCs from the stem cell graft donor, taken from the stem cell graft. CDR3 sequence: CASSDLEADEQFF. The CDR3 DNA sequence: TGTGCCAGCAGTGACCTGGAGGCAGATGAGCAGTTCTTC.